This T cell receptor beta chain emerged from a study of cytomegalovirus exposure and HLA in healthy donors. Study-wide context: One earlier analysis, a look at about 179 million T cells, found approximately 120 million unique TCR beta sequences. General study results and limits: TCR beta V segments were, for the most part, productive about 87% or about 30% of the time in an earlier analysis. The study designated 150 to 200 TCR beta chains cytomegalovirus-associated. Later analysis identified about 17,000 TCR beta sequences associated with HLA alleles, using a false discovery rate threshold of 0.05.

Primers: 60 Vbeta forward and 13 Jbeta reverse. The data were produced by immunoSEQ multiplex PCR, yet TCRdb's version contains in-frame clones alone and is incomplete. This sample has about 180,000 clones; 81% occur once, and the top ten carry 2.2%. V was cut by 0 bases and J by 3 bases, with 16 bases left in between. The CDR3 spans 17 residues. In germline, CDR1 is LGHNA, CDR2 YSLEER. On this clone itself: Its antigen is not identified.

The sequencing sample was made of PBMCs. This sequence originates from a woman aged 25 to 45 in good health and CMV-seronegative. The gene calls are TRBV4-3 and TRBJ2-3; D is uncertain. CDR3 amino acids: CASSQDKARGLTDTQYF. The CDR3 DNA reads as TGCGCCAGCAGCCAAGATAAGGCCCGAGGCCTTACAGATACGCAGTATTTT.